Listed below are T cell receptor beta chains from one sample, sequenced in a study of T cell responses to AZD1222 COVID-19 vaccine. Some clones are missing from TCRdb's copy, which holds only in-frame ones; the method was immunoSEQ multiplex PCR. The table has roughly 69,000 clones, about four fifths seen once; the top ten hold 11% to 15%. The sample was peripheral blood, taken 28 days after the second AZD1222 dose. These receptors all stem from an adult who received the AZD1222 COVID-19 vaccine. Each CDR3 is given with its conserved first and last residue. D genes are given only for firm matches. Clone size is not always given. Where it is, it says once, few, many or a class for expanded clones.

J,V,D,size,CDR3,DNA
TRBJ2-7,TRBV9,TRBD2,NA,CASSARLAGGLSPHYEQYF,TGTGCCAGCAGCGCCCGACTAGCGGGGGGGCTTTCCCCTCACTACGAGCAGTACTTC
TRBJ1-2,TRBV6-5,TRBD1,NA,CASTRQGYGYTF,TGTGCCAGCACTCGACAGGGTTATGGCTACACCTTC
TRBJ2-2,TRBV15,NA,NA,CATSRVGAPYTGELFF,TGTGCCACCAGCAGAGTTGGAGCCCCGTACACCGGGGAGCTGTTTTTT
TRBJ1-1,TRBV10-3,TRBD1,few,CATRTGKGGNTEAFF,TGTGCCACCCGGACAGGGAAGGGAGGGAACACTGAAGCTTTCTTT
TRBJ1-6,TRBV27,NA,NA,CASSWTANNSPLHF,TGTGCCAGCAGCTGGACAGCAAATAATTCACCCCTCCACTTT
TRBJ2-3,TRBV12-3/TRBV12-4,TRBD2,NA,CAGADRGGDTQYF,TGTGCCGGGGCCGACCGGGGGGGCGATACGCAGTATTTT
TRBJ2-3,TRBV12-3/TRBV12-4,NA,NA,CASRPTRADTQYF,TGTGCCAGCAGGCCGACAAGGGCAGATACGCAGTATTTT
TRBJ1-2,TRBV3-1/TRBV3-2,NA,NA,CASSQDEGFGYTF,TGTGCCAGCAGCCAAGACGAGGGGTTTGGCTACACCTTC
TRBJ2-5,TRBV2,TRBD2,NA,CASINGGAGQTQYF,TGTGCCAGCATAAACGGGGGGGCCGGTCAGACCCAGTACTTC
TRBJ1-2,TRBV6-6,NA,NA,CASSLPGDTYYGYTF,TGTGCCAGCAGCTTACCCGGGGACACATACTATGGCTACACCTTC
TRBJ2-3,TRBV30,TRBD1,NA,CAWNSGQGRTDTQYF,TGTGCCTGGAACTCGGGACAGGGGCGCACAGATACGCAGTATTTT
TRBJ1-2,TRBV6-5,TRBD1,NA,CASRLDREYGYTF,TGTGCCAGCCGACTTGACAGGGAATATGGCTACACCTTC
TRBJ2-1,TRBV4-3,NA,NA,CASSPTGRGAGNEQFF,TGCGCCAGCAGCCCAACCGGAAGGGGCGCGGGGAATGAGCAGTTCTTC
TRBJ2-7,TRBV5-1,NA,NA,CASSGDSYEQYF,TGCGCCAGCAGCGGCGACTCCTACGAGCAGTACTTC
TRBJ1-3,TRBV11-2,NA,NA,CASSLEGKSRGENTIYF,TGTGCCAGCAGCTTAGAGGGGAAATCGCGTGGGGAAAACACCATATATTTT
TRBJ1-1,TRBV6-5,NA,NA,CASSYISHAAGTEAFF,TGTGCCAGCAGTTACATCAGTCACGCGGCGGGCACTGAAGCTTTCTTT
TRBJ1-6,TRBV11-2,NA,NA,CASSLNPNSPLHF,TGTGCCAGCAGCCTCAACCCGAATTCACCCCTCCACTTT
TRBJ2-3,TRBV28,NA,NA,CASRPGGLRTDTQYF,TGTGCCAGCAGGCCGGGGGGCCTTCGCACAGATACGCAGTATTTT
TRBJ1-3,TRBV6-5,NA,few,CASNSGSGGNTIYF,TGTGCCAGCAACTCAGGGTCCGGAGGAAACACCATATATTTT
TRBJ2-3,TRBV5-1,TRBD2,NA,CASRDRGLGPSDTQYF,TGCGCCAGCAGAGACCGGGGACTAGGGCCGTCGGATACGCAGTATTTT
TRBJ2-1,TRBV2,NA,NA,CASSAGQGPYNEQFF,TGTGCCAGCAGTGCGGGTCAGGGACCCTACAATGAGCAGTTCTTC
TRBJ1-2,TRBV10-3,NA,NA,CAISEFRDGYTF,TGTGCCATCAGTGAGTTCAGGGATGGCTACACCTTC
TRBJ2-7,TRBV2,TRBD1,NA,CASRRQGYEQYF,TGTGCCAGCAGGAGACAGGGTTACGAGCAGTACTTC
TRBJ2-7,TRBV5-5,TRBD2,NA,CASSFGAGSSYEQYF,TGTGCCAGCAGCTTCGGAGCGGGGAGCTCCTACGAGCAGTACTTC
TRBJ2-5,TRBV12-5,TRBD2,NA,CASAMTVLSGGAETQYF,TGTGCTAGTGCCATGACGGTCCTTAGCGGGGGGGCTGAGACCCAGTACTTC
TRBJ1-1,TRBV3-1/TRBV3-2,NA,NA,CASSRGFTEAFF,TGTGCCAGCAGCCGGGGGTTCACTGAAGCTTTCTTT
TRBJ1-4,TRBV27,TRBD1,NA,CASRLNRGEKLFF,TGTGCCAGCAGATTAAACAGGGGTGAAAAACTGTTTTTT
TRBJ2-7,TRBV30,NA,NA,CAWNELRGEQYF,TGTGCCTGGAACGAGCTCAGGGGCGAGCAGTACTTC
TRBJ2-5,TRBV20-1,NA,few,CSASSAYWQETQYF,TGCAGTGCTAGTAGTGCGTACTGGCAAGAGACCCAGTACTTC
TRBJ1-6,TRBV5-5,NA,NA,CASSFAGLNESPLHF,TGTGCCAGCAGCTTTGCGGGGTTAAACGAATCACCCCTCCACTTT
TRBJ2-5,TRBV6-2/TRBV6-3,NA,NA,CASSYRSVSVIQETQYF,TGTGCCAGCAGTTACCGGTCGGTATCAGTGATTCAAGAGACCCAGTACTTC
TRBJ1-1,TRBV2,NA,NA,CASRGGDLRGSEAFF,TGTGCCAGCCGGGGCGGGGATCTAAGAGGATCTGAAGCTTTCTTT
TRBJ1-5,TRBV28,TRBD1,NA,CASSSPGQVNQPQHF,TGTGCCAGCAGTTCTCCGGGACAGGTTAATCAGCCCCAGCATTTT
TRBJ1-4,TRBV15,NA,NA,CATSRDGKQGKGNEKLFF,TGTGCCACCAGCAGAGATGGTAAACAGGGAAAGGGGAATGAAAAACTGTTTTTT
TRBJ2-4,TRBV18,NA,NA,CASSPNLAKNIQYF,TGTGCCAGCTCACCTAATTTGGCCAAAAACATTCAGTACTTC
TRBJ1-1,TRBV30,NA,NA,CAWSPRGGRTEAFF,TGTGCCTGGAGCCCCAGAGGGGGGCGCACTGAAGCTTTCTTT
TRBJ1-3,TRBV5-5,TRBD1,NA,CASSLLRQGTRSGNTIYF,TGTGCCAGCAGCTTGTTGCGACAGGGGACACGCTCTGGAAACACCATATATTTT
TRBJ1-5,TRBV5-6,NA,NA,CASSWTAGTYSNQPQHF,TGTGCCAGCAGCTGGACGGCGGGGACCTATAGCAATCAGCCCCAGCATTTT
TRBJ1-1,TRBV28,TRBD1,NA,CASRGDRRGTEAFF,TGTGCCAGCAGGGGGGACAGGCGGGGCACTGAAGCTTTCTTT
TRBJ2-3,TRBV18,TRBD1,NA,CASSPQAGGSTDTQYF,TGTGCCAGCTCACCGCAAGCAGGGGGTAGCACAGATACGCAGTATTTT
TRBJ1-1,TRBV10-3,NA,NA,CAISDAVTEAFF,TGTGCCATCAGTGATGCTGTCACTGAAGCTTTCTTT
TRBJ1-3,TRBV28,TRBD1,NA,CASSSAGGGLDTIYF,TGTGCCAGCAGTTCGGCAGGGGGCGGATTAGACACCATATATTTT
TRBJ2-3,TRBV11-3,NA,NA,CASSLEGLDTQYF,TGTGCCAGCAGCTTAGAAGGACTGGATACGCAGTATTTT
TRBJ1-3,TRBV7-9,TRBD1,NA,CASSLGGTGPGNTIYF,TGTGCCAGCAGCTTAGGTGGGACAGGACCTGGAAACACCATATATTTT
TRBJ1-2,TRBV2,NA,NA,CASSERQGANYGYTF,TGTGCCAGCAGTGAACGTCAGGGAGCTAACTATGGCTACACCTTC
TRBJ1-5,TRBV19,NA,NA,CATRSGNSNQPQHF,TGTGCCACCCGGTCGGGCAACAGCAATCAGCCCCAGCATTTT
TRBJ2-2,TRBV5-6,NA,NA,CASSFLTGANTGELFF,TGTGCCAGCAGCTTTCTGACCGGGGCCAACACCGGGGAGCTGTTTTTT
TRBJ1-2,TRBV18,TRBD1,NA,CASSPVDRARGYTF,TGTGCCAGCTCACCAGTGGACAGGGCTCGCGGCTACACCTTC
TRBJ1-5,TRBV11-2,NA,NA,CASSNRVDQPQHF,TGTGCCAGCAGCAACAGGGTCGATCAGCCCCAGCATTTT
TRBJ2-3,TRBV7-8,TRBD2,NA,CASSLALLAGGQTDTQYF,TGTGCCAGCAGCTTAGCGCTTCTAGCGGGGGGGCAAACAGATACGCAGTATTTT
TRBJ2-7,TRBV2,NA,NA,CASSDHGGTYEQYF,TGTGCCAGCAGTGATCATGGGGGGACCTACGAGCAGTACTTC
TRBJ1-1,TRBV6-5,NA,NA,CASSSLGESTEAFF,TGTGCCAGCAGTTCCCTCGGGGAGTCGACTGAAGCTTTCTTT
TRBJ2-1,TRBV6-5,TRBD1,NA,CASSYRTGPQFF,TGTGCCAGCAGTTACAGGACAGGGCCCCAGTTCTTC
TRBJ2-3,TRBV30,TRBD2,NA,CAWSRAGRADTQYF,TGTGCCTGGAGTCGGGCGGGGAGGGCAGATACGCAGTATTTT